The 2 T cell receptor beta chains given below trace back to one sample, sequenced in a study of blood T cell repertoires in COVID-19. Using immunoSEQ multiplex PCR, the repertoire was profiled, and TCRdb retains in-frame clones only, with some absent. Among a few hundred thousand clones listed, 86% were seen once. Input material: PBMCs or T cells enriched from blood (not recorded which). The receptors stem from a woman in her 50s in a cohort exposed to, infected with or recovered from COVID-19 (not recorded which).

The chain is built from TRBV2 and TRBJ1-4; 7 nucleotides line up with TRBD1. This CDR3 has 16 amino acids. Germline assignment: CDR1 SNHLY and CDR2 FYNNEI. V was pared by 5 bases and J by 4 bases, with 10 bases of the junction left unmatched. CDR3 DNA: TGTGCCAGCAGTCGACAGGGCCCCAGACGTAATGAAAAACTGTTTTTT. This codes for CASSRQGPRRNEKLFF.

The table lists this clone with a few counts. The rearrangement joins TRBV28 to TRBJ1-6; D possibly corresponds to TRBD1 (6 bases). Trimming stripped 7 bases from V and 0 bases from J, with 13 bases between. The CDR3 length is 16 residues. Looked up from germline, CDR1 is MDHEN and CDR2 is SYDVKM. The CDR3 spells CASTVYRDSYNSPLHF. In DNA form, the CDR3 reads TGTGCCAGCACCGTTTACAGGGACTCCTATAATTCACCCCTCCACTTT.